These 25 T cell receptor beta chains share one sample of origin, sequenced in a study of T cells in Graves' hyperthyroidism and ophthalmopathy. From RNA transcripts, TCR beta CDR3 regions were amplified. TCR CDR3 regions were first amplified by RT-PCR with HTBI primers. From the multiplex PCR reads, TCRdb called clonotypes with MiXCR, one entry per CDR3 protein. The sample includes about 560,000 distinct CDR3 sequences, 16% seen only once; the top ten take roughly 18%. The sample was blood. These receptors all stem from a young woman with Graves' hyperthyroidism.

This clonotype was seen repeatedly, ten times or more. The rearrangement links TRBV7-2 to TRBJ1-2, with D maybe TRBD1 (6 bases). The CDR3 covers 14 residues. Germline values: CDR1 SGHTA, CDR2 FQGNSA. Trimming took off 5 bases at V and 10 bases at J, with 20 bases between the two ends. This chain's CDR3 is CASSVSGTPLFYTF. The DNA of the CDR3 is TGTGCCAGCAGCGTATCCGGGACACCCCTCTTCTACACCTTC.

This clonotype was found a few times. This chain joins TRBV7-2 and TRBJ1-6, with D unresolved. CDR1 is SGHTA and CDR2 is FQGNSA in the germline V gene. The CDR3 has 15 amino acids. Between the trimmed V and J ends, which lost 2 bases and 7 bases, there was a span of 12 bases. This CDR3 is CASSLFQSVNSPLHF. The CDR3 coding sequence is TGTGCCAGCAGCTTATTTCAGTCAGTGAATTCACCCCTCCACTTT. Supplemented by reference TRBV7-2 and TRBJ1-6, the full variable domain reads GAGVSQSPSNKVTEKGKDVELRCDPISGHTALYWYRQSLGQGLEFLIYFQGNSAPDKSGLPSDRFSAERTGGSVSTLTIQRTQQEDSAVYLCASSLFQSVNSPLHFGNGTRLTVT.

This clonotype was counted many times. The V call is TRBV7-3, the J call TRBJ1-2, with 8 bases lining up with TRBD1. The ends lost 5 bases at V and 8 bases at J; junction bases unmatched: 19. CDR3 size: 17 residues. CDR1 SGHTA and CDR2 FQGTGA come from the germline V gene. The CDR3 sequence: CASSRDSRGQGREGYTF. The DNA for the CDR3 is TGTGCCAGCAGCCGCGATTCGCGAGGACAGGGAAGAGAAGGCTACACCTTC. The entire variable domain, with the rest obtained from reference TRBV7-3 and TRBJ1-2, is as follows: GAGVSQTPSNKVTEKGKYVELRCDPISGHTALYWYRQSLGQGPEFLIYFQGTGAADDSGLPNDRFFAVRPEGSVSTLKIQRTERGDSAVYLCASSRDSRGQGREGYTFGSGTRLTVV.

This clonotype is a singleton in its sample. A single base separates this from a much larger clone, so it may be a read error. The genes are TRBV18 and TRBJ1-2; D ambiguous. This CDR3 region has 15 residues. V shed 0 bases and J shed 4 bases, with 12 bases lying between them. Per germline, CDR1 KGHSH and CDR2 LQKENI. In DNA, the CDR3 is TGTGCCAGCTCACCACCGGCCGCTACTAGCTATGGCTACACCTTC. This encodes CASSPPAATSYGYTF. Full variable domain (remainder filled in from reference TRBV18 and TRBJ1-2): NAGVMQNPRHLVRRRGQEARLRCSPMKGHSHVYWYRQLPEEGLKFMVYLQKENIIDESGMPKERFSAEFPKEGPSILRIQQVVRGDSAAYFCASSPPAATSYGYTFGSGTRLTVV.

This clonotype was recorded at least ten times. This chain joins TRBV6-1 and TRBJ2-1, with D uncertain. The length of the CDR3 is 14 residues. Germline V CDR1 and CDR2: MNHNS, SASEGT. V gave up 7 bases and J gave up 4 bases, with 14 bases separating them. The CDR3 DNA sequence: TGTGCCAGCAATAAGGGCCACGGGTACAATGAGCAGTTCTTC. This encodes CASNKGHGYNEQFF.

This clonotype occurred many times. The CDR3, as DNA: TGTGCCAGCAGTCACCCCCAACTTCAGGAACGCAATGAGCAGTTCTTC. It translates to CASSHPQLQERNEQFF. The rearrangement links TRBV12-3 or TRBV12-4 to TRBJ2-1; unclear D gene. Trimming took 5 bases from V and 6 from J, leaving 20 bases between them. The length of the CDR3 is 16 residues.

This clonotype appeared a single time. J is TRBJ1-1 and V is TRBV19; D may be TRBD1 (5 bases). Germline CDR1 and CDR2: LNHDA and SQIVND (reference sequence). This CDR3 spans 14 amino acids. The V gene lost 5 bases and the J gene lost 4 bases, with 14 bases spanning the gap. The CDR3 is CASSGGLAGTEAFF. CDR3 in DNA: TGTGCCAGTAGTGGGGGTCTGGCGGGCACTGAAGCTTTCTTT.

The sample holds many counts of this clonotype. This chain links TRBV10-3 with TRBJ2-5; D gene uncertain. Between the trimmed V and J ends, which lost 2 bases and 2 bases, there was a span of 12 bases. CDR1 and CDR2 (germline): ENHRY, SYGVKD. CDR3 length: 15 amino acids. CDR3: CAISEGERRQETQYF. The DNA of the CDR3 is TGTGCCATCAGTGAGGGCGAGAGAAGGCAAGAGACCCAGTACTTC.

In this sample, this clonotype turned up a few times. The rearrangement links TRBV7-6 to TRBJ2-3, with 7 positions matching TRBD2. V dropped 7 bases and J dropped 3; count of bases not matched to a gene: 7. In germline, CDR1 is SGHVS, CDR2 FNYEAQ. CDR3 size: 14 residues. CDR3 sequence reads: CASTWGGRTDTQYF. In DNA form, the CDR3 reads TGTGCCAGCACCTGGGGGGGGAGGACAGATACGCAGTATTTT.

This clonotype occurred a few times. The rearrangement links TRBV20-1 to TRBJ1-1, with unresolved D. The V gene's germline CDR1 is DFQATT and CDR2 SNEGSKA (reference sequence). The CDR3 consists of 13 residues. Deletions cut 0 bases from V and 5 bases from J, with 10 bases between. The CDR3 is CSARDLLITEAFF. In nucleotides, the CDR3 is TGCAGTGCTAGAGATCTTCTGATTACTGAAGCTTTCTTT.

With respect to this clonotype: One end of the junction fails to match germline, which may point to a read error. The genes are TRBV7-2 and TRBJ2-7, with D tentatively TRBD1 (5 bases). Germline CDR1 and CDR2: SGHTA and FQGNSA. The CDR3 runs to 14 residues. Here the CDR3 reads CAGSLVAGNNEQYF. For the CDR3, the DNA is TGTGCCGGCAGCTTAGTCGCAGGGAACAACGAGCAGTACTTC.

V gene TRBV6-1 combines with J gene TRBJ2-1, with D perhaps TRBD1 (6 bases). The CDR3 totals 12 residues. V lost 7 bases and J lost 4, with 8 bases in between. Germline V gene sequence: CDR1 MNHNS, CDR2 SASEGT. In DNA form, the CDR3 reads TGTGCCAGCATAGACAGGTACAATGAGCAGTTCTTC. It specifies CASIDRYNEQFF.

This clonotype showed up many times. V gene TRBV20-1 combines with J gene TRBJ1-5; the D gene is possibly TRBD1 (5 bases). The CDR3 extends over 13 amino acids. The V gene's germline CDR1 is DFQATT and CDR2 SNEGSKA (reference sequence). Trimming shortened V by 6 bases and J by 3 bases, and 12 bases separated the two germline ends. This CDR3 reads CSAQGQVNQPQHF. The CDR3 nucleotides are TGCAGTGCCCAAGGACAAGTCAATCAGCCCCAGCATTTT.

There are a few counts of this clonotype. The chain uses TRBV7-2 and TRBJ1-2; D is undetermined. Germline lookup yields CDR1 SGHTA and CDR2 FQGNSA. The CDR3 contains 14 residues. The germline V and J ends were trimmed by 0 bases and 4 bases, with 9 bases remaining between them. DNA of the CDR3: TGTGCCAGCAGCTTAGCGGAGGAAATCTATGGCTACACCTTC. This codes for CASSLAEEIYGYTF.

The chain carries TRBV5-4 and TRBJ1-3; D remains ambiguous. CDR3 length equals 14 residues. V dropped 2 bases and J dropped 7 bases, with 13 bases sitting between them. In germline, CDR1 is SGHNT, CDR2 YYREEE (reference sequence). CDR3 residues: CASSFEGVGNTIYF. Here the CDR3 DNA reads TGTGCCAGCAGCTTCGAGGGCGTTGGTAACACCATATATTTT.

This clonotype was observed a few times. This chain connects TRBV2 to TRBJ2-7; TRBD2 aligns across 13 bases. The germline V gene encodes CDR1 SNHLY and CDR2 FYNNEI. The CDR3 totals 20 residues. V was clipped by 6 bases and J by 2 bases; unmatched bases: 19. The CDR3 sequence: CASSYPTTSGRAESTYEQYF. CDR3 nucleotide sequence: TGTGCCAGCAGCTATCCCACTACTAGCGGGAGGGCAGAAAGTACCTACGAGCAGTACTTC.

There are a few counts of this clonotype. The chain has TRBV4-2 and TRBJ2-5, with D perhaps matching TRBD1 or TRBD2 (5 bases each). Per the germline V gene, CDR1 is LGHNA and CDR2 is YNFKEQ. Trimming stripped 0 bases from V and 6 bases from J, with 14 bases between. This CDR3 is built from 15 residues. CDR3 in DNA: TGTGCCAGCAGCCAAGATGGGGGATCGCCAAAGACCCAGTACTTC. Translating it yields CASSQDGGSPKTQYF.

This clonotype showed up many times. The chain joins TRBV11-2 to TRBJ2-5; a possible D gene is TRBD2 (6 bases). The CDR3 extends over 14 amino acids. V was trimmed by 1 base and J by 4 bases, leaving 10 bases between them. Germline V CDR1 and CDR2: SGHAT, FQNNGV. The CDR3, as DNA: TGTGCCAGCAGCTTAGCTTGGCGGGGAGAGACCCAGTACTTC. The encoded protein is CASSLAWRGETQYF.

Many counts were recorded for this clonotype. This rearrangement joins TRBV2 to TRBJ1-1; no clear D gene. Trimming took off 0 bases at V and 6 bases at J, with 11 bases between the two ends. Germline CDR1 SNHLY, CDR2 FYNNEI. This CDR3 is built from 14 residues. The CDR3 loop reads CASSEAMGIAEAFF. The CDR3 nucleotides are TGTGCCAGCAGTGAAGCAATGGGAATAGCTGAAGCTTTCTTT.

The chain joins TRBV28 to TRBJ2-2; D not certain. The CDR3 contains 14 residues. Germline loops: CDR1 MDHEN, CDR2 SYDVKM. V was pared by 6 bases and J by 6 bases, with 14 bases between. The CDR3 DNA reads as TGTGCCAGCAGCCCTCCCCCCCGTCCCGGGGAGCTGTTTTTT. This translates into CASSPPPRPGELFF. Full variable domain (rest looked up from reference TRBV28 and TRBJ2-2): DVKVTQSSRYLVKRTGEKVFLECVQDMDHENMFWYRQDPGLGLRLIYFSYDVKMKEKGDIPEGYSVSREKKERFSLILESASTNQTSMYLCASSPPPRPGELFFGEGSRLTVL.

This clonotype was seen many times. The rearrangement links TRBV20-1 to TRBJ2-3, with TRBD2 identical over 9 bases. Germline V CDR1 and CDR2: DFQATT, SNEGSKA (reference sequence). Trimming took 3 bases from V and 3 from J; bases not matched to a gene: 4. The CDR3 is 14 amino acids. The CDR3 is CSARLAGETDTQYF. The CDR3 region has the DNA TGCAGTGCTAGGTTAGCGGGGGAGACAGATACGCAGTATTTT.

V usage is TRBV2 and J usage is TRBJ2-6, with 7 bases lining up with TRBD1. The CDR3 extends over 17 amino acids. V trimming: 8 bases; J trimming: 0 bases; junction bases outside the gene matches: 10. CDR1 is SNHLY, CDR2 FYNNEI, per germline. The CDR3 DNA is TGTGCCAGCTCACCACGACAGGGCAACTCTGGGGCCAACGTCCTGACTTTC. It codes for CASSPRQGNSGANVLTF.

This clonotype turned up a few times. V and J are TRBV3-1 and TRBJ2-1; 7 bases match TRBD2. This CDR3 comprises 17 residues. Germline trimming cut 4 bases from V and 7 bases from J; bases unmatched to any gene: 16. In germline, CDR1 is LGHDT, CDR2 YNNKEL (reference sequence). CDR3 protein: CASSLSGFGLGGNEQFF. Here the CDR3 DNA reads TGTGCCAGCAGCCTTAGCGGGTTCGGTCTCGGGGGAAATGAGCAGTTCTTC.

This clonotype came up many times. The J gene is TRBJ2-3, the V gene TRBV10-3, with D perhaps TRBD2 (5 bases). Germline V gives CDR1 ENHRY, CDR2 SYGVKD. V was pared by 10 bases and J by 1 base, with 18 bases between. The CDR3 is 15 amino acids. The CDR3, as DNA: TGTGCCACCTCACTAGAAACCATTGGCACAGATACGCAGTATTTT. It yields the protein CATSLETIGTDTQYF.

This clonotype was detected many times. The V call is TRBV28, the J call TRBJ1-5, with 9 bases identical to TRBD1. With V trimmed by 4 bases and J by 0 bases, 13 bases remained unmatched. Germline CDR1 is MDHEN and CDR2 is SYDVKM. There are 19 residues in the CDR3. The CDR3 region is CASSSPTGGLGHSNQPQHF. The CDR3 DNA follows: TGTGCCAGCAGTTCCCCGACAGGGGGTTTGGGACATAGCAATCAGCCCCAGCATTTT. The complete variable domain, with remaining parts taken from reference TRBV28 and TRBJ1-5, reads DVKVTQSSRYLVKRTGEKVFLECVQDMDHENMFWYRQDPGLGLRLIYFSYDVKMKEKGDIPEGYSVSREKKERFSLILESASTNQTSMYLCASSSPTGGLGHSNQPQHFGDGTRLSIL.